These T cell receptor beta chains were read from a single sample in a study of CD8 T cells in Susac syndrome. TCRdb re-called the immunoSEQ multiplex PCR reads with MiXCR, one entry per CDR3 protein. The table lists 150,000 or so distinct CDR3 sequences, around 94% of them singletons. The sample taken for sequencing was CD4+ T cells from PBMCs. The receptor source for this set is a human donor in good health. Both conserved end residues are trimmed from each CDR3. Fields, in order: CDR3 length, V gene, CDR3 protein.

11,TRBV6-5,ASSYSGRNEQF
14,TRBV20-1,SAGSLAGVSYNEQF
10,TRBV12-3/TRBV12-4,ASSSHRGEQY
14,TRBV11-2,ASSPIARQSSYEQY
10,TRBV20-1,SARGRNTEAF
11,TRBV3-1,ASSQGANTEAF
11,TRBV5-1,ASNRAAKETQY
14,TRBV3-1,ASRNPRLATYNEQF
13,TRBV9,ASSVGGGGNQPQH
11,TRBV23-1,ASSQPAPYEQY
12,TRBV12-3/TRBV12-4,ASSLRGGDTEAF
12,TRBV4-1,ASSLPGQQETQY
11,TRBV2,ASRKEAQETQY
12,TRBV3-1,ASSQIGGSSEQY
15,TRBV20-1,SASGIAGGWGTGELF
11,TRBV23-1,ASSPDSRAEAF
13,TRBV4-3,ASSQESHSGNTIY
14,TRBV4-3,ASSPSRLAWEETQY
12,TRBV7-9,ASSSQADGTEAF
9,TRBV12-3/TRBV12-4,ASSFEETQY
12,TRBV7-9,ASSLSRAGNEQF
11,TRBV6-5,ASSWDSNQPQH
9,TRBV28,ASSWRYEQY
14,TRBV29-1,SVRERGGRVTDTQY
11,TRBV7-3,ASSSGPVETQY
12,TRBV20-1,SARRGAFKETQY
10,TRBV2,ASSEGRETQY
14,TRBV4-2,ASSPSGSYGDQPQH
13,TRBV18,ASSPPGDSYTEQF
13,TRBV9,ASSVDGGIVNEQF
14,TRBV6-1,ASSQNVPDGYNEQF
12,TRBV27,ASSFEGFGKTQY
11,TRBV29-1,SVGAESNQPQH
11,TRBV20-1,SARRMGDSPLH
12,TRBV3-1,ASSQWIVQETQY
9,TRBV29-1,SVGGSYGYT
14,TRBV18,ASSLSGVANTGELF
12,TRBV20-1,SARDSGGNTEAF
12,TRBV2,ASSSYRGNTEAF
15,TRBV23-1,ASSQSGLKDPDPPLH
13,TRBV19,ASSPAGTPYNEQF
9,TRBV29-1,SVGAGNTIY
12,TRBV24-1,ATSAWTGRDEQF
8,TRBV29-1,SVIDSEAF
11,TRBV7-2,ASSLGGDGGYT
11,TRBV30,AWRAPGPGAQY
10,TRBV3-1,ASSVGLGEQY
12,TRBV10-3,ASQTGTGNYGYT
12,TRBV20-1,SASREQGNYGYT
15,TRBV12-3/TRBV12-4,ASSYLRDRGHQETQY
14,TRBV18,ASSPRSSGGQNEQF
11,TRBV4-3,ASSQDSGYTQY
12,TRBV18,ASSLAGALYEQY
12,TRBV29-1,SVERGNKADTQY
12,TRBV7-2,ASSLEGQNSPLH
13,TRBV7-9,ASSLGQGVDQPQH